The clone carrying this T cell receptor beta chain was recorded a few times. The sample is drawn from a study of control samples from healthy donors and cancer patients. Looked up from germline, CDR1 is MNHEY and CDR2 is SVGEGT. V was cut by 1 base and J by 3 bases, with 4 bases left in between. There are 13 residues in the CDR3. Measured with immunoSEQ multiplex PCR; TCRdb has only the in-frame clones, and not every one. The data hold around 140,000 clones, with just under 90% observed a single time. This clonotype originated in a middle-aged man with head and neck cancer. Sequencing was done on a sample of PBMCs. This chain uses TRBV6-2 or TRBV6-3 with TRBJ2-1; D unclear. CDR3 in amino acids: CASSYFDYNEQFF. The CDR3, as DNA: TGTGCCAGCAGTTACTTCGACTACAATGAGCAGTTCTTC.